A single sample gave rise to the 26 T cell receptor beta chains below, sequenced in a study of T cell responses to AZD1222 COVID-19 vaccine. Assay: immunoSEQ multiplex PCR; the TCRdb copy retains only in-frame clones and omits some. The sample consists of approximately 110,000 clones, around 83% of them appearing once. The material was peripheral blood, obtained 28 days after the second AZD1222 dose. Receptor source: an adult who received the AZD1222 COVID-19 vaccine.

V gene TRBV21-1 combines with J gene TRBJ1-2; the table assigns TRBD1, which was not confirmed against the DNA. TRBV21-1 is a pseudogene. This CDR3 is 17 amino acids long. The CDR3 nucleotides read TGTGCCAGCAGCAAAGGGGTCGGGACACCGACTAACTATGGCTACACCTTC. Translating gives CASSKGVGTPTNYGYTF.

The chain employs TRBV7-3 and TRBJ2-2; no clear D gene. V lost 2 bases and J lost 5, with 6 bases in between. This CDR3 is 13 amino acids long. The germline gives CDR1 SGHTA, CDR2 FQGTGA. In DNA form, the CDR3 reads TGTGCCAGCAGCTTATCGGTTACCGGGGAGCTGTTTTTT. It translates to CASSLSVTGELFF.

V usage is TRBV4-3 and J usage is TRBJ1-4; 8 bases match TRBD1. The CDR3 is 15 amino acids. Germline CDR1 is LGHNA and CDR2 is YSLEER. J gave up 3 bases and V 4 bases, and 4 bases lay outside the gene matches. The CDR3 is CASSPNRGANEKLFF. The CDR3, as DNA: TGCGCCAGCAGCCCTAACAGGGGGGCTAATGAAAAACTGTTTTTT.

The chain links TRBV6-5 to TRBJ2-4; 11 nucleotides align to TRBD2. With V trimmed by 5 bases and J by 9 bases, 6 bases remained unmatched. Germline-derived CDR1 and CDR2 are MNHEY and SVGAGI. This CDR3 region has 14 residues. Written as DNA, the CDR3 is TGTGCCAGCAGTATACCGGGACTAGCGGCCATTCAGTACTTC. Protein: CASSIPGLAAIQYF.

V is TRBV7-2 and J is TRBJ1-5; perhaps TRBD1 as D (5 bases). Between the trimmed V and J ends, which lost 3 bases and 2 bases, there was a span of 14 bases. CDR1 and CDR2 from the germline V gene are SGHTA and FQGNSA. The CDR3 spans 16 residues. In DNA form, the CDR3 reads TGTGCCAGCAGCTTTTTCATGGGGGATGGCAATCAGCCCCAGCATTTT. This gives the protein CASSFFMGDGNQPQHF.

This clone was recorded only once. This chain links TRBV6-5 with TRBJ2-7, with TRBD1 matching over 11 bases. Germline CDR1 is MNHEY and CDR2 is SVGAGI. Germline trimming cut 7 bases from V and 3 bases from J; bases unmatched to any gene: 5. The CDR3 runs to 14 residues. CDR3 sequence: CASTRDRGSYEQYF. CDR3 coding DNA: TGTGCCAGCACTAGGGACAGGGGGAGCTACGAGCAGTACTTC.

The J gene is TRBJ2-1, the V gene TRBV11-3; possibly TRBD1 for D (5 bases). Germline V gives CDR1 SGHNT, CDR2 YENEEA. The CDR3 runs to 15 residues. V was cut by 0 bases and J by 11 bases, with 17 bases left in between. CDR3 sequence (DNA): TGTGCCAGCAGCTTAGACAGGGAAGGGATGGTTCAGCAGTTCTTC. This encodes CASSLDREGMVQQFF.

The J gene is TRBJ1-5, the V gene TRBV19, with TRBD1 as a possible D gene (6 bases). V was cut by 8 bases and J by 0 bases, with 17 bases left in between. The CDR3 is made up of 16 amino acids. Germline CDR1 reads LNHDA; CDR2 reads SQIVND (reference sequence). CDR3 sequence (DNA): TGTGCCAGTGCGGCCCCAAGGGGGTATAGCAATCAGCCCCAGCATTTT. This codes for CASAAPRGYSNQPQHF.

This clone occurred a few times. The rearrangement links TRBV28 to TRBJ2-7; tentative D call: TRBD1 (6 bases). V was trimmed by 7 bases and J by 1 base, leaving 17 bases between them. CDR1 and CDR2 (germline): MDHEN, SYDVKM. CDR3 length equals 15 residues. CDR3 coding DNA: TGTGCCAGCAACTCGCAGGGGAGCCTTTCCTACGAGCAGTACTTC. This encodes CASNSQGSLSYEQYF.

This chain joins TRBV4-1 and TRBJ1-1; 10 bases match TRBD1. Germline assignment: CDR1 MGHRA and CDR2 YSYEKL. The CDR3 loop spans 18 amino acids. Trimming removed 4 bases from V and 0 bases from J; junction bases left unmatched: 11. CDR3 in amino acids: CASSPGTGDLFMNTEAFF. The CDR3 DNA reads as TGCGCCAGCAGCCCGGGGACAGGGGATTTATTCATGAACACTGAAGCTTTCTTT.

The CDR3: CASSRTGNQPQHF. CDR3 in DNA: TGTGCCAGCAGTAGGACAGGCAATCAGCCCCAGCATTTT. This rearrangement joins TRBV12-3 or TRBV12-4 to TRBJ1-5, with D maybe TRBD1 (6 bases). The CDR3 is 13 amino acids. Trimming shortened V by 5 bases and J by 2 bases, and 7 bases separated the two germline ends.

This clone was recorded once. This chain connects TRBV7-3 to TRBJ2-1, with 7 positions matching TRBD2. This CDR3 contains 16 residues. J lost 6 bases, V lost 5 bases, and 13 bases had no gene match. Germline-derived CDR1 and CDR2 are SGHTA and FQGTGA. The CDR3 nucleotides are TGTGCCAGCAGCCCCCCGGGGCCTAGCGGCGCCAATGAGCAGTTCTTC. Encoded protein: CASSPPGPSGANEQFF.

The gene calls are TRBV4-3 and TRBJ1-4, with a possible D match to TRBD1 (5 bases). The germline V and J ends were trimmed by 1 base and 0 bases, with 6 bases remaining between them. Germline loops: CDR1 LGHNA, CDR2 YSLEER. CDR3 length: 15 amino acids. The CDR3 is CASSQGDPTNEKLFF. The DNA for the CDR3 is TGCGCCAGCAGCCAAGGGGACCCAACTAATGAAAAACTGTTTTTT.

The chain joins TRBV6-5 to TRBJ2-7; possibly TRBD2 for D (6 bases). The germline CDR1 and CDR2 sequences are MNHEY and SVGAGI. The V end lost 6 bases, the J end lost 1 base, and 10 bases lay between the germline ends. CDR3 length equals 13 residues. For the CDR3, the DNA is TGTGCCAGCAGGGAGGGTCCTTCCTACGAGCAGTACTTC. This translates into CASREGPSYEQYF.

The chain employs TRBV25-1 and TRBJ2-3; maybe TRBD1 (7 bases). The V and J ends lost 4 bases and 5 bases respectively, with 25 bases between them. CDR1 is MGHDK and CDR2 is SYGVNS in the germline V gene. The CDR3 runs to 18 residues. The CDR3 loop reads CASSAASEKGAGIDTQYF. CDR3 in DNA: TGTGCCAGCAGTGCTGCTAGCGAGAAGGGGGCCGGGATAGATACGCAGTATTTT.

V gene TRBV5-4 combines with J gene TRBJ2-5; tentatively, D is TRBD1 (6 bases). V dropped 6 bases and J dropped 4 bases, with 19 bases sitting between them. The CDR3 contains 15 residues. In germline, CDR1 is SGHNT, CDR2 YYREEE (reference sequence). In nucleotides, the CDR3 is TGTGCCAGCACCTCCCCCTTGACAGGATCAGAGACCCAGTACTTC. It codes for CASTSPLTGSETQYF.

The chain employs TRBV21-1 and TRBJ2-1. TRBV21-1 corresponds to a pseudogene. The CDR3 sequence is 20 residues long. The CDR3 nucleotides read TGTGCCAGCAGCCCTCAGGCCACTACTACTTCAGGGACGCCCTACAATGAGCAGTTCTTC. Protein product: CASSPQATTTSGTPYNEQFF.

The CDR3 protein is CATADDAGAGQPQHF. CDR3 coding DNA: TGTGCCACCGCAGACGACGCAGGGGCGGGCCAGCCCCAGCATTTT. This chain uses TRBV27 with TRBJ1-5; TRBD1 is a possible D gene (6 bases). Trimming removed 10 bases from V and 7 bases from J, with 23 bases in between. Germline V gene sequence: CDR1 MNHEY, CDR2 SMNVEV (reference sequence). CDR3 length: 15 residues.

V gene TRBV9 combines with J gene TRBJ2-4; 8 bases match TRBD2. This CDR3 is built from 17 residues. Germline loops: CDR1 SGDLS, CDR2 YYNGEE. V dropped 0 bases and J dropped 1; count of bases not matched to a gene: 6. CDR3 sequence (DNA): TGTGCCAGCAGCGTAGCGGGGGGGCCCGTGGCCAAAAACATTCAGTACTTC. Translating gives CASSVAGGPVAKNIQYF.

This clone was picked up one time. The genes are TRBV4-1 and TRBJ1-6; the D is unclear. The CDR3 runs to 17 residues. Trimming stripped 5 bases from V and 6 bases from J, with 20 bases between. In germline, CDR1 is MGHRA, CDR2 YSYEKL. CDR3 in amino acids: CASSLAPSGNSNSPLHF. Written as DNA, the CDR3 is TGCGCCAGCAGCTTAGCCCCATCCGGGAACAGTAATTCACCCCTCCACTTT.

The V call is TRBV15, the J call TRBJ1-2; perhaps TRBD1 as D (5 bases). The CDR3 totals 16 residues. Germline CDR1 reads LNHNV; CDR2 reads YYDKDF (reference sequence). Trimming stripped 0 bases from V and 0 bases from J, with 11 bases between. CDR3 nucleotide sequence: TGTGCCACCAGCAGAGACAGGGCCCTTACTAACTATGGCTACACCTTC. Translating gives CATSRDRALTNYGYTF.

This rearrangement joins TRBV19 to TRBJ1-1; no clear D gene. The V and J ends lost 9 bases and 5 bases respectively, with 16 bases between them. Germline loops: CDR1 LNHDA, CDR2 SQIVND (reference sequence). The CDR3 is 13 residues long. The CDR3 here is CASQRWGNTEAFF. Written as DNA, the CDR3 is TGTGCCAGCCAAAGGTGGGGAAATACTGAAGCTTTCTTT. The entire variable domain, with the rest obtained from reference TRBV19 and TRBJ1-1, is as follows: DGGITQSPKYLFRKEGQNVTLSCEQNLNHDAMYWYRQDPGQGLRLIYYSQIVNDFQKGDIAEGYSVSREKKESFPLTVTSAQKNPTAFYLCASQRWGNTEAFFGQGTRLTVV.

The V call is TRBV2, the J call TRBJ1-6; no clear D. V was pared by 4 bases and J by 0 bases, with 22 bases between. CDR3 size: 20 residues. Germline CDR1 and CDR2: SNHLY and FYNNEI. This CDR3 is CASSALHMTGSTSYNSPLHF. The CDR3 nucleotides read TGTGCCAGCAGTGCGCTCCACATGACTGGGTCAACCTCCTATAATTCACCCCTCCACTTT.

This sequence joins TRBV9 and TRBJ1-2; D remains ambiguous. CDR3 length: 13 amino acids. Germline V gives CDR1 SGDLS, CDR2 YYNGEE. The V and J ends lost 0 bases and 8 bases respectively, with 11 bases between them. CDR3 nucleotide sequence: TGTGCCAGCAGCGTAGTCGGGGTTGGCGGCTACACCTTC. Its protein is CASSVVGVGGYTF.

The chain joins TRBV4-1 to TRBJ2-5, with 9 positions matching TRBD2. CDR3 size: 19 residues. The J segment lost 4 bases and the V segment lost 1 base, leaving 16 bases of the junction unmatched. Germline CDR1 MGHRA, CDR2 YSYEKL. The CDR3 loop is CASSQVPPKGTSQGETQYF. The CDR3 DNA follows: TGCGCCAGCAGCCAAGTCCCTCCGAAAGGGACTAGCCAGGGAGAGACCCAGTACTTC.

This rearrangement joins TRBV5-1 to TRBJ2-7, with TRBD1 matching 9 bases. The end of the DNA is better explained by TRBJ2-1, so the J call may be wrong. Germline CDR1 is SGHRS and CDR2 is YFSETQ. The CDR3 length is 13 residues. CDR3 DNA sequence: TGCGCCAGCAGCTTGGGGGGACAGGGTGGACAGTTCTTC. Translated, it gives CASSLGGQGGQFF.